This TCR beta chain came from a study of T cell responses to AZD1222 COVID-19 vaccine. Study-wide findings and caveats: Most donors were white British, females outnumbered males, and clonal diversity was possibly underestimated. Only a handful of individuals given AZD1222 were seropositive at baseline. The study reported that nearly half of spike-specific TCRs target unmutated variant regions.

The J segment lost 3 bases and the V segment lost 5 bases, leaving 3 bases of the junction unmatched. Germline-derived CDR1 and CDR2 are MNHEY and SMNVEV (reference sequence). The CDR3 length is 14 residues. With regard to this clone: The antigen is unknown.

Measured with immunoSEQ multiplex PCR; TCRdb has only the in-frame clones, and not every one. The sample lists approximately 180,000 clones; roughly 91% were seen once. The chain recombines TRBV27 with TRBJ1-5, with TRBD1 matching over 8 bases. The sequence derives from an adult who received the AZD1222 COVID-19 vaccine. Here the sequenced sample was peripheral blood, taken 28 days after the second AZD1222 dose. CDR3 in DNA: TGTGCCAGCAGTGACAGGGGATACAATCAGCCCCAGCATTTT. This gives the protein CASSDRGYNQPQHF.